This T cell receptor (beta chain) was retrieved from a study of cytomegalovirus exposure and HLA in healthy donors (TCRdb year 2017). For the wider study: An earlier analysis of roughly 500 of the donors reported about 250 Gb of sequence data and about 100 million unique TCR beta sequences from 150 million to 200 million T cells. The number of donors typed differed by locus, with about 620-630 for A, B, C, DRB1 and DQB1, about 500 for DQA1, 600 to 610 for DPA1, and 450 to 480 for DPB1. The genetic ancestry cluster associated with self-reported Caucasian donors included about four fifths of the roughly 400 genotyped donors. Roughly 5 DR-DQ haplotypes were handled as single units for association and clustering because linkage in the cohort was strong. Along with the approximately 620-subject first cohort, a separate validation cohort of over 90 different subjects was used. The study combined high-throughput TCR immunosequencing, statistical association of individual TCRs with disease status, and machine learning to predict cytomegalovirus infection status. On average, roughly 240,000 unique TCR beta nucleotide sequences were sequenced per donor among a few hundred genotyped donors of the cohort, with roughly 20% of those sequences being non-productive. In the later analysis, no new phenotypic data were used to find candidate immune exposures; instead, reliance was placed on TCR beta sequences and their occurrence across donors. A later genetic analysis took genome-wide SNP genotypes for about three fifths of the 666 donors and used that subset as a discovery cohort. Alongside the repertoire data, information on donor age, sex, ethnicity and CMV serostatus was compiled. The study aimed to test whether cataloging public T cell receptors could reveal signatures of past pathogen exposure. All discovery cohort repertoires had been generated using a single sequencing platform. In a later analysis, previously published TCR beta repertoires from 666 donors were re-analyzed and high-resolution HLA genotyping was added so that TCR occurrence patterns could be studied. An early release covering 550 to 650 HLA-typed donors comprised approximately 300 gigabases of sequencing data and tens of millions of unique TCR sequences. An earlier analysis of 500 to 650 of the donors applied high-throughput TCR beta sequencing to assess whether each TCR beta V gene segment acted as functional or pseudogenic. The study used immunosequencing to profile the T cell repertoires of some 600 subjects and linked those repertoires to cytomegalovirus serostatus. Both class I and class II loci were covered by HLA typing, at four-digit resolution.

Points on this clone: Its antigen is currently not known. Nothing much larger sits one base from this clone, and base qualities are not available.

On the study overall, not on this receptor specifically: Most TCR sequences were seen in very few donors, while some public TCRs were found in many individuals. A total of some 180 TCR beta chains were listed by the study as associated with cytomegalovirus. According to a later analysis, most CMV-associated TCR beta chains appeared to be HLA-restricted, and the HLA associations seemed to be driven largely by CMV exposure. The earlier analysis of approximately 560 of the donors excluded 15 to 20 rarely observed V segments, including chromosome 9 orphons, because counts were too low. A cluster of highly shared sequence variants was judged likely to represent a technical artifact of the sequencing pipeline. Linkage disequilibrium might explain the correlated functional status among segregating V segments, but an unknown experimental factor could not be ruled out. In a later analysis, TCR association rates were found to vary across HLA loci, with the most associated TCRs seen for DRB1 alleles and the fewest for HLA-C alleles. Immune exposure information for the cohort was limited to CMV serostatus. In a later analysis, HLA-associated TCR beta chains showed more clonal expansion and lower generation probabilities than non-associated chains that were equally common. A further reported finding was that TCR beta sequences accurately predicted the HLA-A and HLA-B alleles for most subjects in the first cohort. Some IMGT-functional V segments, including TRBV6-2 and TRBV6-3, could not be told apart with the 87-base-pair reads, so those segments were excluded. Cytomegalovirus status was reported to be diagnosed by the classifier with high specificity and sensitivity in both the original and validation cohorts. In vitro tests confirmed that a few of the cytomegalovirus-associated TCR beta chains recognize cytomegalovirus antigens. In an earlier analysis of over 550 of the donors, most TCR beta V segments were observed in productive rearrangements about 87% or about 30% of the time, broadly matching IMGT annotations. When HLA alleles, especially DR and DQ, strongly co-occurred, attributing TCR associations to individual alleles was difficult. The authors suggested that the approach could potentially be generalized to other disease states and immunological phenotypes. In a later analysis, over 15,000 TCR beta sequences were associated with specific HLA alleles at a false discovery rate of 0.05. Because HLA typing was unavailable for some donors at each locus, only the typed subset was used in association tests. Compared with the approximately 670-donor mean, donors in an Asian-associated ancestry cluster had fewer N-insertions in productive TCRs, according to a later genetic analysis. Sequencing depth was assumed to be roughly uniform across donors in the presence/absence analyses, though that assumption may not hold. Only TCR beta chains were sequenced in this cohort, and the absence of alpha or paired-chain data limited detectable features. In a later analysis, several top co-occurrence clusters were reported to appear linked to parvovirus B19, influenza, CMV and Epstein-Barr virus. An association between a missense DCLRE1C variant and V-gene and J-gene trimming of TCR beta chains was found in a later genetic analysis and replicated in an independent cohort.

CDR1 and CDR2, per the germline V gene, are MGHDK and SYGVNS. CDR3 length: 11 amino acids, cysteine to phenylalanine. The DNA shown is the 33-base CDR3, in frame from base 1. A distance of 7 bases separates the germline ends of V and J, which lose 6 bases and 4 bases respectively. The cohort consisted of 600 or so healthy bone marrow donors. All cohort members were sampled while nominally healthy, although unrecorded immune exposures were likely present. The donor was CMV seropositive and was included in the group of 290 or so seropositive cohort members. Each donor provided a peripheral blood sample, and peripheral blood mononuclear cells were used for TCR beta sequencing. Genomic DNA was extracted from the blood cell samples with the Qiagen DNeasy Blood Extraction Kit. The library came from the immunoSEQ multiplex PCR assay. For the multiplex PCR, a mixture combining 60 forward primers for TCR Vbeta segments and 13 reverse primers for TCR Jbeta segments was used. Amplification of the CDR3 region of rearranged TCR beta genes was performed with a multiplex PCR assay on genomic DNA. On the Illumina HiSeq System, the amplified TCR beta libraries were sequenced as 87-base-pair reads. The published analysis was carried out like this. A later analysis counted 65 million to 90 million unique TCR beta chains across the 666 repertoires, and around 12 million of these chains were shared by at least two donors. A nearest-neighbor algorithm error-corrected the raw reads and collapsed the reads into unique sequences, merging closely related sequences to remove PCR and sequencing errors. Alignment of CDR3 sequences to IMGT reference sequences was used to assign V, D and J gene segments. Each retained sequence needed at least a six-nucleotide match to both a V gene segment and a J gene segment. Rearrangements were called productive when the CDR3 lacked stop codons and stayed in frame with V and J; all others were non-productive. CDR3 was defined according to IMGT convention as the region running from the second conserved V-encoded cysteine to the conserved J-encoded phenylalanine. The earlier analysis of 500 to 600 of the donors excluded sequences that lacked an unambiguous match to a single V gene segment. An earlier analysis of several hundred of the donors called V segments functional above 56.7% productive rearrangements and segregating when the between-donor standard deviation exceeded 5%. A statistical classification framework was developed to diagnose cytomegalovirus status using the catalog of TCR beta chain sequences. In a later analysis, TCR nucleotide sequences were compared against IMGT/GENE-DB human TR gene sequences so that V and J genes could be assigned. In a later analysis, CDR3 sequences and most-parsimonious VDJ recombination scenarios were assigned using the TCRdist pipeline. A later analysis defined each TCR beta chain by its CDR3 amino acid sequence plus V-gene family, and excluded reads lacking a unique V-gene family. As a way to deal with suspected cross-contamination and a sequencing artifact, a later analysis dropped 450 to 700 nucleotide sequences that were highly shared and had low generation probability. In a later analysis, a clonal expansion index for each public chain was calculated from normalized within-repertoire ranks of inferred template counts. Generation probabilities in a later analysis came from a VDJ recombination model fitted to out-of-frame rearrangements, and those results were checked against IGoR. Hypergeometric tests were used in a later analysis to score TCR-TCR, TCR-HLA and TCR-CMV co-occurrence, with a repertoire-size bias correction applied to the TCR pairs. To estimate false discovery rates, a later analysis permuted the HLA or CMV assignments 20 times. A later analysis grouped co-occurring TCRs with DBSCAN, adding TCRdist sequence similarity when clustering within HLA-allele-positive subsets. For co-occurrence clustering, repertoires with fewer than 30,000 or more than 120,000 public chains were excluded, along with roughly 5 repertoires with anomalous nucleotide sharing. Not all clones reach the TCRdb copy of this immuneACCESS table, which keeps in-frame sequences only. Checked studies attribute under half of the gap to unresolved V genes and leave the rest unexplained. D and trimming were read from the DNA, whereas the V and J calls and clone size are those reported in that table. The sample table shows about 100,000 clones, and approximately 76% are seen once. The ten largest clonotypes hold around 5% of the sample.

The chain employs TRBV25-1 and TRBJ2-7; TRBD1 might be the D gene, on 5 matching bases. The sample comprised PBMCs. This receptor was identified in a woman aged 18 to 35 in good health and CMV-seropositive. CDR3 loop: CASRGLYEQYF. The DNA reads as follows: TGTGCCAGCAGGGGGCTGTACGAGCAGTACTTC.